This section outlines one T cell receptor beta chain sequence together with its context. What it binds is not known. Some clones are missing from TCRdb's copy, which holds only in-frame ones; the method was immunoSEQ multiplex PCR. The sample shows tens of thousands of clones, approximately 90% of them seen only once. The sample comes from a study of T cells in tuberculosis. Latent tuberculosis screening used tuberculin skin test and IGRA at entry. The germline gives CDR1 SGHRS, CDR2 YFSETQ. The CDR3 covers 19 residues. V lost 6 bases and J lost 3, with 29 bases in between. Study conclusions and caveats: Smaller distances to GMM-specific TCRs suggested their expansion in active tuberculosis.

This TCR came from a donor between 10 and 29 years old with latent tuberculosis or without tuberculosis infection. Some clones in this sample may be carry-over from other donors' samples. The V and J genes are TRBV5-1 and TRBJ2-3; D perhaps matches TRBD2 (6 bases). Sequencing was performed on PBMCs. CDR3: CASNGGGQGGNRLTDTQYF. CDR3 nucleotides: TGCGCCAGCAATGGAGGCGGGCAGGGAGGAAATCGTTTAACAGATACGCAGTATTTT.